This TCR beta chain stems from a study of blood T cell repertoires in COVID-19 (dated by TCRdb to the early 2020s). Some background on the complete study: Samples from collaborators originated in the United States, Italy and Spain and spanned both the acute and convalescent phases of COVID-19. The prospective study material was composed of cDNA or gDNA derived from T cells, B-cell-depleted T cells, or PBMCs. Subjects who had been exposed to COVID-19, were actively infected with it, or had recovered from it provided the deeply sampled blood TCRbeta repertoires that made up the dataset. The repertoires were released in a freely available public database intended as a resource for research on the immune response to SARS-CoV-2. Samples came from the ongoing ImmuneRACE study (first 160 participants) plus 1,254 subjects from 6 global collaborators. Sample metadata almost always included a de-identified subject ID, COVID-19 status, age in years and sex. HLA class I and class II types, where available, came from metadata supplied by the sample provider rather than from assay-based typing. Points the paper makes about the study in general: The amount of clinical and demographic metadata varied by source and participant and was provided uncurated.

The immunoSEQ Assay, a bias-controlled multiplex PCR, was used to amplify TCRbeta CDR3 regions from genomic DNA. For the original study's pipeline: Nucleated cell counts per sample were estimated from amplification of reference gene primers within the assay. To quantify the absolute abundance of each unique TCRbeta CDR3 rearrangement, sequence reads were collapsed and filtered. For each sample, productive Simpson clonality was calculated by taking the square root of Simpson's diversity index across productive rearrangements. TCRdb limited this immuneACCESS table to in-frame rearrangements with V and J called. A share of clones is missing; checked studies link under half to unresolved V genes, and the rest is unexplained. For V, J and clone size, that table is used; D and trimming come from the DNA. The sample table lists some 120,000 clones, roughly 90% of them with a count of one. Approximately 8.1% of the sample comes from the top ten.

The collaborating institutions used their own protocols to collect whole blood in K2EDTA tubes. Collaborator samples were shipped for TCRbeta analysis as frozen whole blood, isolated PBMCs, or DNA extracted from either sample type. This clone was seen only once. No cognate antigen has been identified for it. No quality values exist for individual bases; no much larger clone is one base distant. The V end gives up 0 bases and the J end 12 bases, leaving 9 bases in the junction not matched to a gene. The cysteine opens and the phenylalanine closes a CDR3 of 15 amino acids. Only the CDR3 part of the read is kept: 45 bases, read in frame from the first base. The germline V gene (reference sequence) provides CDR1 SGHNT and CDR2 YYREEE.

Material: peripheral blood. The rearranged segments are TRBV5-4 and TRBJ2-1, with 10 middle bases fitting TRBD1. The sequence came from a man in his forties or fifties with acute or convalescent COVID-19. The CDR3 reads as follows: CASSLGAGTGDPQFF. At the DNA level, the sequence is TGTGCCAGCAGCTTGGGGGCCGGGACAGGGGATCCGCAGTTCTTC.